This is a list of T cell receptor beta chains from one sample in a study of T cells in pancreatic ductal adenocarcinoma. This table comes from immunoSEQ multiplex PCR, and its TCRdb copy is limited to in-frame clones, with some not included. The data hold around 94,000 clones, with about 96% observed a single time. The sequenced material came from PBMCs. These receptors were taken from a human donor with pancreatic ductal adenocarcinoma. The CDR3 runs from the conserved cysteine through the conserved F or W. The order of the fields is D gene, J gene, V gene, CDR3 protein, CDR3 DNA. A D gene is named only where the DNA matches it firmly.

>NA|TRBJ2-3|TRBV5-4
CASRERPEVADTQYF
TGTGCCAGCAGGGAGAGACCGGAGGTGGCAGATACGCAGTATTTT
>NA|TRBJ2-7|TRBV2
CASRQSYEQYF
TGTGCCAGCAGACAGTCCTACGAGCAGTACTTC
>TRBD2|TRBJ2-3|TRBV5-6
CASSLYGRGVTDTQYF
TGTGCCAGCAGCTTGTACGGGAGGGGGGTAACAGATACGCAGTATTTT
>NA|TRBJ2-7|TRBV6-5
CASSYDRLVYEQYF
TGTGCCAGCAGTTACGACAGGCTAGTCTACGAGCAGTACTTC
>TRBD2|TRBJ2-7|TRBV5-5
CASSPGLAGLYEQYF
TGTGCCAGCAGCCCGGGACTAGCGGGATTGTACGAGCAGTACTTC
>NA|TRBJ2-2|TRBV9
CASSVSGTNTGELFF
TGTGCCAGCAGCGTTAGCGGTACGAACACCGGGGAGCTGTTTTTT
>TRBD1|TRBJ1-5|TRBV2
CASRTGLNQPQHF
TGTGCCAGCAGGACAGGGTTGAATCAGCCCCAGCATTTT
>NA|TRBJ1-4|TRBV6-6
CASSTRDLGEKLFF
TGTGCCAGCTCGACAAGGGACTTAGGGGAAAAACTGTTTTTT
>TRBD1|TRBJ2-3|TRBV5-4
CASSPTGGRTDTQYF
TGTGCCAGCAGTCCGACAGGGGGTAGGACAGATACGCAGTATTTT
>NA|TRBJ2-7|TRBV27
CASSLDGRVYEQYF
TGTGCCAGCAGTTTAGATGGCAGGGTCTACGAGCAGTACTTC
>NA|TRBJ2-5|TRBV19
CASSSGGTGGETQYF
TGTGCCAGTAGTTCGGGCGGGACCGGCGGCGAGACCCAGTACTTC